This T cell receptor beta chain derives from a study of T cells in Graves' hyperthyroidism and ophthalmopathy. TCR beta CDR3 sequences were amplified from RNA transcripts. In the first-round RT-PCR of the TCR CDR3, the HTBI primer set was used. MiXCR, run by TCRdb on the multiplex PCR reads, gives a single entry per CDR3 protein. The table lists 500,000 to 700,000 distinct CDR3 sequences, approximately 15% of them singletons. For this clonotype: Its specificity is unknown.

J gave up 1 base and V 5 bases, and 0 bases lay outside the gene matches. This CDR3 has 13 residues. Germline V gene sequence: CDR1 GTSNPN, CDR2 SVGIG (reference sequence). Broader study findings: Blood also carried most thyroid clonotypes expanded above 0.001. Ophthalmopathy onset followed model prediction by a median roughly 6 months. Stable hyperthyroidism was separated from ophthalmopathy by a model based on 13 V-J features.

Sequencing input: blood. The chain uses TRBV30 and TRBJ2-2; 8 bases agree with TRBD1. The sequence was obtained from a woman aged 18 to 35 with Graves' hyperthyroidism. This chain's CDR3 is CAWDRGNTGELFF. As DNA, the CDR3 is TGTGCCTGGGACAGGGGGAACACCGGGGAGCTGTTTTTT. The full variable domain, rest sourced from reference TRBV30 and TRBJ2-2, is SQTIHQWPATLVQPVGSPLSLECTVEGTSNPNLYWYRQAAGRGLQLLFYSVGIGQISSEVPQNLSASRPQDRQFILSSKKLLLSDSGFYLCAWDRGNTGELFFGEGSRLTVL.